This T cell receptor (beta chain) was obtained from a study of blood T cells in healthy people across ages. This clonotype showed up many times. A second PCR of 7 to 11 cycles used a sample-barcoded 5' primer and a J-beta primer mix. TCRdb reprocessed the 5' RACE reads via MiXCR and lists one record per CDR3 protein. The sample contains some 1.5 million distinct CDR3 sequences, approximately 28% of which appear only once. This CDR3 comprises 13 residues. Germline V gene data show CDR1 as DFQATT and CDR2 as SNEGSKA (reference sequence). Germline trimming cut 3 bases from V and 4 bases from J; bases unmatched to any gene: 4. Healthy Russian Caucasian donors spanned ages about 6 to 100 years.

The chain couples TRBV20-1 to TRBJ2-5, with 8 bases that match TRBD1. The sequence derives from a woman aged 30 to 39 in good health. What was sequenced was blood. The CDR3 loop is CSARTGARETQYF. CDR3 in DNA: TGCAGTGCTAGGACAGGGGCCAGAGAGACCCAGTACTTC.